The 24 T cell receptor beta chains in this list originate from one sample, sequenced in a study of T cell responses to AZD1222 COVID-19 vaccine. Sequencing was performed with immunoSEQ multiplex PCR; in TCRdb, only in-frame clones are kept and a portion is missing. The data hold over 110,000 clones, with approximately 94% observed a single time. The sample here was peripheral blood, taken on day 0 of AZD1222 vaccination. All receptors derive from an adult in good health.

The CDR3 is CASSYWEDSTYEQYF. The CDR3 bases are TGTGCCAGCAGTTACTGGGAGGATTCTACCTACGAGCAGTACTTC. This chain uses TRBV6-2 or TRBV6-3 with TRBJ2-7, with D maybe TRBD2 (6 bases). The V end was cut by 1 base, the J end by 2 bases, with 12 bases between. Per germline, CDR1 MNHEY and CDR2 SVGEGT. There are 15 residues in the CDR3.

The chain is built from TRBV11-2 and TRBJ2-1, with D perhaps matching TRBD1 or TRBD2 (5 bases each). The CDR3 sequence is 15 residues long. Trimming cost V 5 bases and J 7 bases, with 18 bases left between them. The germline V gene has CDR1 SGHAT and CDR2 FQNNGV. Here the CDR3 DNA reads TGTGCCAGCAGCCCCGGGACCTATAACCGAAATGAGCAGTTCTTC. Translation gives CASSPGTYNRNEQFF.

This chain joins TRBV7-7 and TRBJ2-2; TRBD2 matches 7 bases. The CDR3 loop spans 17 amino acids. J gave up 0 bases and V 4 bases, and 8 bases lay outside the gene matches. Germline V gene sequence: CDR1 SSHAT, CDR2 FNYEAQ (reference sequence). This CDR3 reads CASSSAVLAANTGELFF. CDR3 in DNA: TGTGCCAGCAGCTCGGCCGTCCTAGCGGCGAACACCGGGGAGCTGTTTTTT.

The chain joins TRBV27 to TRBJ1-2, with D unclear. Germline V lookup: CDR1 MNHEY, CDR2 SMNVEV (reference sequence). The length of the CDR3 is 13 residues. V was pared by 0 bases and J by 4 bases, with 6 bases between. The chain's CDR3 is CASSLSPVYGYTF. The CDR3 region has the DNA TGTGCCAGCAGTTTATCCCCGGTCTATGGCTACACCTTC.

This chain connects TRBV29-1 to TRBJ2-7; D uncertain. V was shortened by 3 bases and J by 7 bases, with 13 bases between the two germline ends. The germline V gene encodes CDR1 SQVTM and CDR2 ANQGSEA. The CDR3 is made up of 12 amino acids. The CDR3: CSVEGTRGEQYF. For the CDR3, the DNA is TGCAGCGTTGAGGGTACCCGAGGAGAGCAGTACTTC.

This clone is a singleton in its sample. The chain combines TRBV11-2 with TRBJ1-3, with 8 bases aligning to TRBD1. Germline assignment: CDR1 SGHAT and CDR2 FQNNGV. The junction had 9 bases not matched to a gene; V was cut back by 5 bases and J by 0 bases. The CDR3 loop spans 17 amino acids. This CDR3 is CASSRGQGAGSGNTIYF. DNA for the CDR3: TGTGCCAGCAGCCGGGGGCAGGGGGCGGGCTCTGGAAACACCATATATTTT.

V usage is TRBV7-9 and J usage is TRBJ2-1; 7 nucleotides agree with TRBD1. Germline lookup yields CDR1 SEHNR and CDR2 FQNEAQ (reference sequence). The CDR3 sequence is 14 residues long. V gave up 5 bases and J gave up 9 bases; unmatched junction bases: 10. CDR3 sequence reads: CASSPPQGVGEQFF. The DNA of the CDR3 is TGTGCCAGCAGCCCCCCGCAGGGGGTCGGTGAGCAGTTCTTC.

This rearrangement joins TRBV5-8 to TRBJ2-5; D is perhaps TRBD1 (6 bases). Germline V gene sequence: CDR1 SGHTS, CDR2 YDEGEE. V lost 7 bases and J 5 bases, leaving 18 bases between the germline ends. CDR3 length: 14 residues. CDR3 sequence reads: CASLAFGGAETQYF. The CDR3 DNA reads TGTGCCAGCCTCGCGTTTGGGGGCGCGGAGACCCAGTACTTC.

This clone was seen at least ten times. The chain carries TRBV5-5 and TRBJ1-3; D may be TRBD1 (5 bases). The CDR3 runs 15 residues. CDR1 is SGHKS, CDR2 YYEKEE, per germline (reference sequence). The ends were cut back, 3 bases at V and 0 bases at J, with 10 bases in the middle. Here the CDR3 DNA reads TGTGCCAGCAGCTGGGGACCTTTCTCTGGAAACACCATATATTTT. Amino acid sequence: CASSWGPFSGNTIYF.

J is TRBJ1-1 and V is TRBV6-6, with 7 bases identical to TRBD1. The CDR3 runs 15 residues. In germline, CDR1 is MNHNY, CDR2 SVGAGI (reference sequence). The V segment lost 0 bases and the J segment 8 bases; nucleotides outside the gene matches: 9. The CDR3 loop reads CASSYSPTGTAEAFF. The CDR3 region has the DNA TGTGCCAGCAGTTACTCCCCCACCGGGACAGCAGAAGCTTTCTTT.

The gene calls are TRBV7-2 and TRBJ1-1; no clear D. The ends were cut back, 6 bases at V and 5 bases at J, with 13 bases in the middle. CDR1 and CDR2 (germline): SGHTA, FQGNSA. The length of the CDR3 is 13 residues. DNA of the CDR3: TGTGCCAGCAGTCAAATGGGGAGAACTGAAGCTTTCTTT. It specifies CASSQMGRTEAFF.

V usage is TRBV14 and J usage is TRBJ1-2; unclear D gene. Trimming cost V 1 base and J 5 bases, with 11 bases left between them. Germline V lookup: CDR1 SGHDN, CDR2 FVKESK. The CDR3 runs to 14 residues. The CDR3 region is CASSQARGPYGYTF. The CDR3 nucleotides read TGTGCCAGCAGCCAAGCTCGAGGGCCTTATGGCTACACCTTC.

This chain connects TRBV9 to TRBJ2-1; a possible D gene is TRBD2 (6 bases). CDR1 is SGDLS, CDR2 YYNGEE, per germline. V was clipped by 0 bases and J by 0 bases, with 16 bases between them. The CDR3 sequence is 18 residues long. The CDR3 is CASSVEKWGSGSYNEQFF. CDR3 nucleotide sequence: TGTGCCAGCAGCGTAGAGAAGTGGGGTAGCGGCTCCTACAATGAGCAGTTCTTC.

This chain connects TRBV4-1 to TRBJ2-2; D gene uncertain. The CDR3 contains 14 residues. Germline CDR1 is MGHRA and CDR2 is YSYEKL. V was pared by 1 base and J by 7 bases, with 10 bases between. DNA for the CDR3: TGCGCCAGCAGCCAAGGAGTGGCCATCGGGGAGCTGTTTTTT. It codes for CASSQGVAIGELFF.

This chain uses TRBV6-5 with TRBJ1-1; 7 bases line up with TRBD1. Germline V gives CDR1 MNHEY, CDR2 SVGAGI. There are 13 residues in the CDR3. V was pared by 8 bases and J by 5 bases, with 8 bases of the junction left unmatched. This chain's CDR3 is CASWEGARTEAFF. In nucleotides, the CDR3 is TGTGCCAGCTGGGAGGGGGCGCGTACTGAAGCTTTCTTT.

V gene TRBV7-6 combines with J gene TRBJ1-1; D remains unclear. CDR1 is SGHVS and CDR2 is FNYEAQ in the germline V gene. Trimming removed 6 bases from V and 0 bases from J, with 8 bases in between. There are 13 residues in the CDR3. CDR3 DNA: TGTGCCAGCAGTCTTACAGTGAACACTGAAGCTTTCTTT. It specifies CASSLTVNTEAFF.

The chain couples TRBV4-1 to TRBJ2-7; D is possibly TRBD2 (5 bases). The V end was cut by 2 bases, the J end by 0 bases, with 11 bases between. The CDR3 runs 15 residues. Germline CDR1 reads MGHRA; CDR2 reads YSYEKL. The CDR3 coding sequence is TGCGCCAGCAGCCAAATTCCGCGGGCCTCCTACGAGCAGTACTTC. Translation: CASSQIPRASYEQYF.

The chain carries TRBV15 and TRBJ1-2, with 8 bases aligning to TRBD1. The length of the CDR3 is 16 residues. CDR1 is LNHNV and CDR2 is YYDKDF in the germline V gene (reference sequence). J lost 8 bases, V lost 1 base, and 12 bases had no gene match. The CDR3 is CATSRVPGQAFVGYTF. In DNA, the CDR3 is TGTGCCACCAGCAGAGTGCCGGGACAGGCTTTTGTGGGCTACACCTTC.

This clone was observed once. CDR3 residues: CASKGGEANYGYTF. DNA for the CDR3: TGTGCCAGCAAGGGGGGCGAGGCTAACTATGGCTACACCTTC. The V call is TRBV3-1 (or the pseudogene TRBV3-2), the J call TRBJ1-2; the D gene is possibly TRBD1 (6 bases). The length of the CDR3 is 14 residues. Germline CDR1 is LGHDT and CDR2 is YNNKEL (reference sequence). The V gene lost 7 bases and the J gene lost 0 bases, with 12 bases spanning the gap.

CDR3 residues: CASSLGSGGHTDTQYF. As DNA, the CDR3 is TGTGCCAGCAGCTTAGGGTCGGGGGGGCACACAGATACGCAGTATTTT. The chain has TRBV7-2 and TRBJ2-3, with 8 bases identical to TRBD2. V gave up 1 base and J gave up 2 bases; unmatched junction bases: 5. CDR1 SGHTA and CDR2 FQGNSA come from the germline V gene. This CDR3 comprises 16 residues.

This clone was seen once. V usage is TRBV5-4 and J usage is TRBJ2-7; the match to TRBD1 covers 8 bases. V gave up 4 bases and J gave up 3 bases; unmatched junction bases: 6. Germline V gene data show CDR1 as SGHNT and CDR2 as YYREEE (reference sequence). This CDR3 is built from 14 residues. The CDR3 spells CASSPTGDLYEQYF. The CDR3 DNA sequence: TGTGCCAGCAGCCCGACAGGGGATCTCTACGAGCAGTACTTC.

Written as DNA, the CDR3 is TGTGCCAGCAGCGTAGGAAGCGGGGGGCTCCAAGAGACCCAGTACTTC. Protein sequence: CASSVGSGGLQETQYF. The chain links TRBV9 to TRBJ2-5; 9 bases map to TRBD2. The junction had 4 bases not matched to a gene; V was cut back by 0 bases and J by 1 base. Germline CDR1 reads SGDLS; CDR2 reads YYNGEE. This CDR3 region has 16 residues.

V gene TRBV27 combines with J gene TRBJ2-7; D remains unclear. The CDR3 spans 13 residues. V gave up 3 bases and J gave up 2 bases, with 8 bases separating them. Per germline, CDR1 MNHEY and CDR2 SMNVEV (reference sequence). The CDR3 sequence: CASSFSDTYEQYF. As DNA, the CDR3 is TGTGCCAGCAGTTTTTCTGATACCTACGAGCAGTACTTC.

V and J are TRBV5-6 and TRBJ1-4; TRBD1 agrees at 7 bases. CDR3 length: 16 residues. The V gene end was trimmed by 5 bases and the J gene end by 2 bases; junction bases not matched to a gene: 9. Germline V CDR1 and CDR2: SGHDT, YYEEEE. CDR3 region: CASSTLGDSTNEKLFF. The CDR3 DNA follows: TGTGCCAGCAGTACACTAGGGGACAGCACTAATGAAAAACTGTTTTTT. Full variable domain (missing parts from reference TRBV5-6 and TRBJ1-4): DAGVTQSPTHLIKTRGQQVTLRCSPKSGHDTVSWYQQALGQGPQFIFQYYEEEERQRGNFPDRFSGHQFPNYSSELNVNALLLGDSALYLCASSTLGDSTNEKLFFGSGTQLSVL.